These 16 T cell receptor beta chains share one sample of origin, sequenced in a study of T cell repertoires in cytomegalovirus infection. TCRdb re-derived calls from the reads in MiXCR, one entry per CDR3 protein. The sample includes 200,000 to 300,000 distinct CDR3 sequences, approximately 9.1% of them seen just once. Sequenced input: PBMCs. The receptors derive from a human donor in good health (CMV status not recorded). Some clones in this sample may be carry-over from other donors' samples.

This clonotype was seen at least ten times. The V and J genes are TRBV6-1 and TRBJ1-5; tentative D call: TRBD1 (6 bases). The V gene's germline CDR1 is MNHNS and CDR2 SASEGT. The length of the CDR3 is 16 residues. Trimming pared 7 bases from V and 4 bases from J, leaving 20 bases between. The CDR3, as DNA: TGTGCCAGCACTGACCCGGGGGGCGCTTGGAATCAGCCCCAGCATTTT. Translation: CASTDPGGAWNQPQHF.

This clonotype showed up many times. This chain joins TRBV7-2 and TRBJ2-5, with 7 bases matching TRBD1. Germline V gives CDR1 SGHTA, CDR2 FQGNSA. After removal of 1 base from V and 5 bases from J, the junction contained 16 bases not matched to a gene. The CDR3 runs 18 residues. The CDR3 nucleotides read TGTGCCAGCAGCTTAGAGGGGGCGATGGGCCCTTTGAGGGAGACCCAGTACTTC. The encoded protein is CASSLEGAMGPLRETQYF.

The chain employs TRBV19 and TRBJ2-5; perhaps TRBD2 as D (7 bases). The V end was cut by 5 bases, the J end by 5 bases, with 15 bases between. Germline lookup yields CDR1 LNHDA and CDR2 SQIVND (reference sequence). The CDR3 length is 14 residues. CDR3 DNA: TGTGCCAGTAGTGGGGGGCTAGCGGCGGAGACCCAGTACTTC. Translation: CASSGGLAAETQYF.

Comment on this clonotype: This could be a read error, since a much larger clone is one nucleotide away. The CDR3 loop reads CGAPFGGTDQPQHF. The CDR3 DNA follows: TGCGGTGCTCCGTTTGGGGGAACGGATCAGCCCCAGCATTTT. V is TRBV20-1 and J is TRBJ1-5, with a tentative D call TRBD1 (5 bases). From germline, CDR1 is DFQATT and CDR2 SNEGSKA (reference sequence). CDR3 length: 14 residues.

The chain is built from TRBV6-2 or TRBV6-3 and TRBJ2-1; 10 nucleotides agree with TRBD2. The CDR3 consists of 15 residues. CDR1 MNHEY and CDR2 SVGEGT come from the germline V gene. V was pared by 5 bases and J by 6 bases, with 7 bases of the junction left unmatched. In DNA form, the CDR3 reads TGTGCCAGCAGTCTAGCGGGAGTTATCGCCAATGAGCAGTTCTTC. It yields the protein CASSLAGVIANEQFF.

This clonotype was detected many times. The J gene is TRBJ1-4, the V gene TRBV6-6, with TRBD1 identical over 8 bases. V lost 5 bases to trimming and J lost 0 bases; unmatched junction nucleotides: 5. Germline CDR1 and CDR2: MNHNY and SVGAGI (reference sequence). The CDR3 sequence is 16 residues long. DNA of the CDR3: TGTGCCAGCAGTCTCCGGACAGGGCCAACTAATGAAAAACTGTTTTTT. This encodes CASSLRTGPTNEKLFF.

The table lists this clonotype with many counts. J is TRBJ2-6 and V is TRBV30, with D hard to call. The CDR3 is 16 amino acids. CDR1 is GTSNPN, CDR2 SVGIG, per germline (reference sequence). V gave up 3 bases and J gave up 0 bases, with 12 bases separating them. CDR3 nucleotides: TGTGCCTGGAGCCCGTCGAGGCGCTCTGGGGCCAACGTCCTGACTTTC. Translation: CAWSPSRRSGANVLTF. Full variable domain (rest looked up from reference TRBV30 and TRBJ2-6): SQTIHQWPATLVQPVGSPLSLECTVEGTSNPNLYWYRQAAGRGLQLLFYSVGIGQISSEVPQNLSASRPQDRQFILSSKKLLLSDSGFYLCAWSPSRRSGANVLTFGAGSRLTVL.

This clonotype has a count of ten or more. This chain uses TRBV7-2 with TRBJ2-2; 10 nucleotides align to TRBD2. CDR3 length equals 19 residues. V lost 0 bases to trimming and J lost 4 bases; unmatched junction nucleotides: 11. Per germline, CDR1 SGHTA and CDR2 FQGNSA. CDR3 region: CASSLAGAGGPRTTGELFF. For the CDR3, the DNA is TGTGCCAGCAGCTTAGCTGGAGCGGGGGGGCCGAGGACCACCGGGGAGCTGTTTTTT.

There are many counts of this clonotype. The chain is built from TRBV7-2 and TRBJ1-3, with TRBD1 matching over 10 bases. Germline V gives CDR1 SGHTA, CDR2 FQGNSA. This CDR3 contains 15 residues. The V gene end was trimmed by 4 bases and the J gene end by 4 bases; junction bases not matched to a gene: 4. CDR3 loop: CASSSGQGGGNTIYF. In DNA, the CDR3 is TGTGCCAGCAGCTCCGGACAGGGGGGAGGAAACACCATATATTTT.

This clonotype was seen repeatedly, ten times or more. This chain joins TRBV7-2 and TRBJ1-6; D is undetermined. Germline CDR1 is SGHTA and CDR2 is FQGNSA. Trimming stripped 4 bases from V and 8 bases from J, with 12 bases between. This CDR3 contains 14 residues. The DNA of the CDR3 is TGTGCCAGCAGCTCCCAGCCCTTGGATTCACCCCTCCACTTT. It is translated as CASSSQPLDSPLHF.

This clonotype has only a few counts. The chain combines TRBV29-1 with TRBJ2-6; no clear D gene. The V and J ends lost 5 bases and 2 bases respectively, with 7 bases between them. Germline CDR1 is SQVTM and CDR2 is ANQGSEA. CDR3 length: 13 residues. CDR3: CSVNQAGANVLTF. CDR3 nucleotide sequence: TGCAGCGTTAATCAGGCTGGGGCCAACGTCCTGACTTTC.

The CDR3 DNA reads TGCGCCAGCAGTTTTGGGGGCATTGGTCAGCCCCAGCATTTT. It encodes CASSFGGIGQPQHF. V usage is TRBV5-1 and J usage is TRBJ1-5; D is possibly TRBD1 (6 bases). V dropped 5 bases and J dropped 6 bases, with 15 bases sitting between them. Germline V CDR1 and CDR2: SGHRS, YFSETQ. The CDR3 is made up of 14 amino acids.

This clonotype came up many times. The V and J genes are TRBV19 and TRBJ2-1, with 7 bases aligning to TRBD1. Germline CDR1 reads LNHDA; CDR2 reads SQIVND (reference sequence). The CDR3 is 15 residues long. The V gene end was trimmed by 5 bases and the J gene end by 0 bases; junction bases not matched to a gene: 4. As DNA, the CDR3 is TGTGCCAGTAGTGAGGACAGGAGCTCCTACAATGAGCAGTTCTTC. Translation gives CASSEDRSSYNEQFF. Filled out from reference TRBV19 and TRBJ2-1, the complete variable domain reads DGGITQSPKYLFRKEGQNVTLSCEQNLNHDAMYWYRQDPGQGLRLIYYSQIVNDFQKGDIAEGYSVSREKKESFPLTVTSAQKNPTAFYLCASSEDRSSYNEQFFGPGTRLTVL.

This clonotype has just a few counts. The chain carries TRBV19 and TRBJ1-1; 7 bases fit TRBD1. The CDR3 contains 13 residues. Germline lookup yields CDR1 LNHDA and CDR2 SQIVND (reference sequence). The V segment lost 11 bases and the J segment 1 base; nucleotides outside the gene matches: 7. The CDR3 bases are TGTGCCGCAAAGACAGGGCGGAACACTGAAGCTTTCTTT. Its translation is CAAKTGRNTEAFF. Full variable domain (outside the CDR3, taken from reference TRBV19 and TRBJ1-1): DGGITQSPKYLFRKEGQNVTLSCEQNLNHDAMYWYRQDPGQGLRLIYYSQIVNDFQKGDIAEGYSVSREKKESFPLTVTSAQKNPTAFYLCAAKTGRNTEAFFGQGTRLTVV.

The rearrangement links TRBV29-1 to TRBJ2-2, with D possibly matching TRBD1 (6 bases). V lost 6 bases, J lost 0 bases, and 14 bases lay in between. Germline assignment: CDR1 SQVTM and CDR2 ANQGSEA. CDR3 size: 15 residues. The CDR3 spells CSVRGSAANTGELFF. The CDR3, as DNA: TGCAGCGTCAGGGGTTCGGCAGCGAACACCGGGGAGCTGTTTTTT.

In its sample, this clonotype was seen many times. The genes are TRBV7-2 and TRBJ1-2, with a possible D match to TRBD1 (5 bases). V lost 5 bases and J 0 bases, leaving 16 bases between the germline ends. This CDR3 region has 16 residues. CDR1 and CDR2 (germline): SGHTA, FQGNSA. This CDR3 reads CASSRDPVAPNYGYTF. The CDR3 DNA sequence: TGTGCCAGCAGCAGGGACCCGGTTGCCCCTAACTATGGCTACACCTTC. Using reference TRBV7-2 and TRBJ1-2 for the parts outside the CDR3, the full variable domain is GAGVSQSPSNKVTEKGKDVELRCDPISGHTALYWYRQSLGQGLEFLIYFQGNSAPDKSGLPSDRFSAERTGGSVSTLTIQRTQQEDSAVYLCASSRDPVAPNYGYTFGSGTRLTVV.